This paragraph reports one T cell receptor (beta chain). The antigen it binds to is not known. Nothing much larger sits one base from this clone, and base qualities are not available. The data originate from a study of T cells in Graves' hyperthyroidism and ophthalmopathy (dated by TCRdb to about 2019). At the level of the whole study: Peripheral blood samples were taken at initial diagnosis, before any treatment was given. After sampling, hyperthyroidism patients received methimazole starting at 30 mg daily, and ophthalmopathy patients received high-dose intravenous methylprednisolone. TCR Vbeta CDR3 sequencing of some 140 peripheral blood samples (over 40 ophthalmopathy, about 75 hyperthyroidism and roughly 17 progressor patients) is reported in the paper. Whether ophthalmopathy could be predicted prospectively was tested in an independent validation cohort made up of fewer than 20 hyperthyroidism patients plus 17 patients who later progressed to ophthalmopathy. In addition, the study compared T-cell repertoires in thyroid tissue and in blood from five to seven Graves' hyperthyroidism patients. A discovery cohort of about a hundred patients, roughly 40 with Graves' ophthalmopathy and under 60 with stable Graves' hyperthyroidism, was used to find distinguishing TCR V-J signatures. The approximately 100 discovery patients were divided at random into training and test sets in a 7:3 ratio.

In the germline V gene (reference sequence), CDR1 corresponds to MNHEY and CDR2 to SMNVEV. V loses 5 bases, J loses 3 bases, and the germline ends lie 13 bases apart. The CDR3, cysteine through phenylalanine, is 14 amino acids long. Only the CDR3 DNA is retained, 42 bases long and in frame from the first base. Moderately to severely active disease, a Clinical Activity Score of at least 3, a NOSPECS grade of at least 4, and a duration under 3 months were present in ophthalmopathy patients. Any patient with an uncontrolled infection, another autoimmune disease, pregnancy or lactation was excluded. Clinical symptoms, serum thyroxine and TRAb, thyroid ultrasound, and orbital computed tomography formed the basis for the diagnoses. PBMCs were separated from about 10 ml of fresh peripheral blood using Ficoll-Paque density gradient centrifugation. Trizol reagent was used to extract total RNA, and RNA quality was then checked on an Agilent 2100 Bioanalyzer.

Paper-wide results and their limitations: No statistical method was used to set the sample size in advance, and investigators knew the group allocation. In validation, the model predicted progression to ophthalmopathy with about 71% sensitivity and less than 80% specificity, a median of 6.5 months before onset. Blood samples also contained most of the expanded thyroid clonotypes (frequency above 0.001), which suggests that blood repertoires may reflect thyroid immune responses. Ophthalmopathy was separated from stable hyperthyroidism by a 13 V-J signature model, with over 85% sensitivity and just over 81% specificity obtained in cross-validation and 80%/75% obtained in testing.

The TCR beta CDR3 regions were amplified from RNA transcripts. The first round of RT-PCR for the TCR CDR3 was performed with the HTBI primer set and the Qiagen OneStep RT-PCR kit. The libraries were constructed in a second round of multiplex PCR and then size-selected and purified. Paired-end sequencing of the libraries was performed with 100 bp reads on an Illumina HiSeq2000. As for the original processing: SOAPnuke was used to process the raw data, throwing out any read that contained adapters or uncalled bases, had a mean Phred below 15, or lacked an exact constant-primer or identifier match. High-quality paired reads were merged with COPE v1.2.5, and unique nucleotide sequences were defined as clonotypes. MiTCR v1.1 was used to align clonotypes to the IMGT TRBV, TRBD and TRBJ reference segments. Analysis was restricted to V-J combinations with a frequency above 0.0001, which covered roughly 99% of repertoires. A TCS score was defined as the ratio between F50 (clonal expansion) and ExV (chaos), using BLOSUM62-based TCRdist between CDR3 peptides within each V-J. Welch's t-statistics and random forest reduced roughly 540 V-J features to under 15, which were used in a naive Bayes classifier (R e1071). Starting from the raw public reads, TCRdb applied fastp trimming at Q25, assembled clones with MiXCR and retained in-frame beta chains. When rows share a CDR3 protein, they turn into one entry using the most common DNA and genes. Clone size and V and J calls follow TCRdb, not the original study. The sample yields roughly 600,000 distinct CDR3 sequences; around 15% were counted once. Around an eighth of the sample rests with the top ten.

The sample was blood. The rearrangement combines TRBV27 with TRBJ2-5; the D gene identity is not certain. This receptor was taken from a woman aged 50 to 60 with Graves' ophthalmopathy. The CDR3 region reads CASSRLIEKETQYF. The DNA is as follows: TGTGCCAGCAGTCGACTCATCGAAAAAGAGACCCAGTACTTC.